A selection of T cell receptor beta chains follows, all from one sample in a study of blood T cell repertoires in COVID-19. TCRdb keeps only in-frame clones here, not all; method: immunoSEQ multiplex PCR. The data show around 260,000 clones, with about 89% seen just once and roughly 0.8% held by the top ten. Sequenced material: peripheral blood. Source of these receptors: a man younger than 45 with acute or convalescent COVID-19. Each CDR3 is given with its conserved first and last residue. The D gene is left open where the match is weak. Not all rows give a size; the values are once, few, many and, for expanded clones, a class.

>NA|TRBJ1-5|NA|TRBV28
CASSSGSNQPQHF
TGTGCCAGCAGTTCAGGGAGCAATCAGCCCCAGCATTTT
>TRBD1|TRBJ1-5|NA|TRBV5-8
CASSLGTGNRGQPQHF
TGTGCCAGCAGCTTGGGGACAGGGAATAGGGGTCAGCCCCAGCATTTT
>NA|TRBJ2-1|NA|TRBV18
CASSPHGEVQFF
TGTGCCAGCTCACCACACGGGGAGGTACAGTTCTTC
>NA|TRBJ1-5|NA|TRBV30
CAWSPRGSSYNQPQHF
TGTGCCTGGAGTCCGCGAGGGAGTTCTTACAATCAGCCCCAGCATTTT
>NA|TRBJ2-5|NA|TRBV15
CATSSYRFSETQYF
TGTGCCACCAGCAGCTACAGGTTTTCGGAGACCCAGTACTTC
>NA|TRBJ1-2|NA|TRBV29-1
CSVPTSGYSNYGYTF
TGCAGCGTTCCGACGAGCGGCTATTCTAACTATGGCTACACCTTC
>TRBD1|TRBJ2-7|NA|TRBV6-5
CASTTTGNSYEQYF
TGTGCCAGCACCACGACAGGGAACTCCTACGAGCAGTACTTC
>NA|TRBJ1-6|few|TRBV28
CASKGLLNSPLHF
TGTGCCAGCAAGGGACTGTTAAATTCACCCCTCCACTTT
>NA|TRBJ1-1|NA|TRBV2
CAILEVSATEAFF
TGTGCCATCTTAGAGGTCAGCGCGACTGAAGCTTTCTTT
>NA|TRBJ1-5|NA|TRBV28
CASSLDQNSNQPQHF
TGTGCCAGCAGTTTAGATCAGAATAGCAATCAGCCCCAGCATTTT
>NA|TRBJ2-1|NA|TRBV7-8
CASSFNTMNEQFF
TGTGCCAGCAGCTTCAACACGATGAATGAGCAGTTCTTC
>TRBD1|TRBJ1-2|once|TRBV7-2
CASSLGPRQGYGYTF
TGTGCCAGCAGCTTAGGCCCCAGACAGGGCTATGGCTACACCTTC
>NA|TRBJ1-6|NA|TRBV27
CASSLSRNRFRSPLHF
TGTGCCAGCAGTTTATCGAGGAACCGTTTTCGTTCACCCCTCCACTTT
>TRBD1|TRBJ1-2|NA|TRBV6-6
CASSGTAYGYTF
TGTGCCAGCAGCGGGACAGCTTATGGCTACACCTTC